Below, 20 T cell receptor beta chains from the same sample are listed, as sequenced in a study of cytomegalovirus exposure and HLA in healthy donors. PCR used 60 Vbeta primers and 13 Jbeta primers. The assay was immunoSEQ multiplex PCR, and TCRdb's table has in-frame clones only and misses some. Here the sample spans a few hundred thousand clones, about nine tenths being singletons. Sequenced input: PBMCs. Receptors were obtained from a girl aged 2 to 9 in good health and CMV-seronegative.

The V gene is TRBV6-4, the J gene TRBJ2-7; TRBD1 matches 7 bases. CDR1 and CDR2 from the germline V gene are MRHNA and SNTAGT. Trimming cost V 4 bases and J 4 bases; bases outside gene matches: 10. The CDR3 has 15 residues. Here the CDR3 reads CASSAPRGGYYEQYF. CDR3 DNA: TGTGCCAGCAGTGCCCCTCGAGGGGGCTATTACGAGCAGTACTTC.

About this clone itself: A junction end diverges from the germline sequence, so it may reflect a read error. V usage is TRBV7-9 and J usage is TRBJ1-1; D call uncertain. CDR3 length: 12 residues. Germline CDR1 SEHNR, CDR2 FQNEAQ (reference sequence). CDR3 loop: CSSSLSGTEAFF. The CDR3 DNA sequence: TGTTCCAGCAGCCTCTCCGGGACTGAAGCTTTCTTT.

This chain links TRBV7-6 with TRBJ2-5; D may be TRBD1 (5 bases). V lost 3 bases to trimming and J lost 4 bases, with 12 bases between them. This CDR3 is built from 14 residues. Per the germline V gene, CDR1 is SGHVS and CDR2 is FNYEAQ. The CDR3 DNA reads as TGTGCCAGCAGCTTTGCAGGGTCTGGAGAGACCCAGTACTTC. It specifies CASSFAGSGETQYF.

V is TRBV25-1 and J is TRBJ1-2; D is uncertain. Germline-derived CDR1 and CDR2 are MGHDK and SYGVNS. The V gene lost 3 bases and the J gene lost 7 bases, with 12 bases spanning the gap. The length of the CDR3 is 13 residues. In DNA, the CDR3 is TGTGCCAGCAGTGATACAAGGCGGTTTGGCTACACCTTC. Translated, it gives CASSDTRRFGYTF.

The chain joins TRBV5-1 to TRBJ2-2; 10 bases map to TRBD1. V shed 3 bases, J shed 6 bases, and the junction held 5 bases outside the gene matches. Germline V gene sequence: CDR1 SGHRS, CDR2 YFSETQ. The CDR3 extends over 15 amino acids. The DNA for the CDR3 is TGCGCCAGCAGCTCTGGGGACAGGGGCGCCGGGGAGCTGTTTTTT. Translated, it gives CASSSGDRGAGELFF.

The chain couples TRBV6-5 to TRBJ1-6; 11 bases are a match to TRBD1. Germline V gene lookup returns CDR1 MNHEY and CDR2 SVGAGI. Losses at the gene ends were 5 bases for V and 9 bases for J; bases not matched to a gene: 6. This CDR3 spans 15 amino acids. In DNA, the CDR3 is TGTGCCAGCAGTACTGCCGGGACAGGGGGTTCACCCCTCCACTTT. Amino acids: CASSTAGTGGSPLHF.

The V call is TRBV6-1, the J call TRBJ1-2; 8 bases fit TRBD1. CDR1 and CDR2 from the germline V gene are MNHNS and SASEGT. This CDR3 comprises 15 residues. Trimming cost V 6 bases and J 3 bases; bases outside gene matches: 9. In DNA form, the CDR3 reads TGTGCCAGCAGCGAGCAGGACAGGGTAGACTATGGCTACACCTTC. Protein: CASSEQDRVDYGYTF.

CDR3 bases: TGTGCCAGCAGCTTAGACGGGGGGACAGGCCACCGAAACACCATATATTTT. Translation gives CASSLDGGTGHRNTIYF. The chain is built from TRBV7-9 and TRBJ1-3; TRBD1 matches at 8 bases. This CDR3 is 17 amino acids long. V dropped 1 base and J dropped 5; count of bases not matched to a gene: 10. Germline V lookup: CDR1 SEHNR, CDR2 FQNEAQ (reference sequence).

This chain uses TRBV25-1 with TRBJ1-6; 11 bases agree with TRBD1. V shed 1 base, J shed 9 bases, and the junction held 5 bases outside the gene matches. This CDR3 has 16 residues. The germline V gene has CDR1 MGHDK and CDR2 SYGVNS. In nucleotides, the CDR3 is TGTGCCAGCAGTGAATTTGGAGGGACAGGGGGTTCACCCCTCCACTTT. The encoded protein is CASSEFGGTGGSPLHF.

The CDR3 coding sequence is TGCGCCAGCAGCTTATACTCTAGCGGGAGAACCTACGAGCAGTACTTC. Encoded protein: CASSLYSSGRTYEQYF. The chain links TRBV4-1 to TRBJ2-5; TRBD2 matches 10 bases. The end of the DNA aligns better with TRBJ2-7, so the J call may be wrong. The CDR3 totals 16 residues. Germline values: CDR1 MGHRA, CDR2 YSYEKL.

Details on this clone: At the DNA level, this CDR3 is encoded by other sequences in the same sample as well. CDR3 sequence reads: CASSLGGTANQPQHF. DNA for the CDR3: TGTGCCAGCAGCTTGGGAGGGACAGCAAATCAGCCCCAGCATTTT. The gene calls are TRBV5-4 and TRBJ1-5; 7 bases match TRBD1. The CDR3 runs 15 residues. V lost 0 bases, J lost 4 bases, and 4 bases stayed unmatched. Germline values: CDR1 SGHNT, CDR2 YYREEE (reference sequence).

V is TRBV30 and J is TRBJ2-3, with D possibly matching TRBD1 (6 bases). V dropped 0 bases and J dropped 12 bases, with 13 bases sitting between them. The CDR3 runs 12 residues. The germline V gene has CDR1 GTSNPN and CDR2 SVGIG (reference sequence). CDR3 amino acids: CAWSVLGTPQYF. DNA of the CDR3: TGTGCCTGGAGTGTACTAGGGACACCCCAGTATTTT.

This chain uses TRBV11-2 with TRBJ2-5, with D maybe TRBD2 (6 bases). Germline loops: CDR1 SGHAT, CDR2 FQNNGV. CDR3 length: 15 amino acids. V was shortened by 1 base and J by 5 bases, with 14 bases between the two germline ends. The CDR3 loop is CASSLGSRGRETQYF. CDR3 DNA: TGTGCCAGCAGCTTAGGCTCGCGAGGGAGGGAGACCCAGTACTTC.

The rearrangement links TRBV27 to TRBJ1-2; 9 bases fit TRBD1. Looked up from germline, CDR1 is MNHEY and CDR2 is SMNVEV (reference sequence). The CDR3 has 15 residues. Trimming took 6 bases from V and 4 from J; bases not matched to a gene: 9. DNA for the CDR3: TGTGCCAGCAGCCGTACAGGGGGCGCCCCCTATGGCTACACCTTC. As protein: CASSRTGGAPYGYTF.

CDR3: CASSQRQINEKLFF. In nucleotides, the CDR3 is TGTGCCAGCAGCCAACGACAGATTAATGAAAAACTGTTTTTT. The genes are TRBV4-2 and TRBJ1-4, with a possible D match to TRBD1 (5 bases). CDR3 size: 14 residues. Trimming pared 2 bases from V and 4 bases from J, leaving 8 bases between. Germline CDR1 and CDR2: LGHNA and YNFKEQ.

J is TRBJ1-2 and V is TRBV13; 7 bases align to TRBD1. Germline CDR1 reads PRHDT; CDR2 reads FYEKMQ (reference sequence). V lost 7 bases, J lost 2 bases, and 10 bases stayed unmatched. The CDR3 runs 15 residues. CDR3 amino acids: CASTPVGTENYGYTF. The CDR3 DNA is TGTGCCAGCACCCCGGTGGGGACAGAGAACTATGGCTACACCTTC.

This rearrangement joins TRBV30 to TRBJ1-2; no definite D call. CDR3 length equals 13 residues. The germline V and J ends were trimmed by 0 bases and 1 base, with 6 bases remaining between them. The germline V gene has CDR1 GTSNPN and CDR2 SVGIG (reference sequence). CDR3 protein: CAWSVGDNYGYTF. The DNA of the CDR3 is TGTGCCTGGAGTGTCGGGGATAACTATGGCTACACCTTC. Full variable domain (remainder filled in from reference TRBV30 and TRBJ1-2): SQTIHQWPATLVQPVGSPLSLECTVEGTSNPNLYWYRQAAGRGLQLLFYSVGIGQISSEVPQNLSASRPQDRQFILSSKKLLLSDSGFYLCAWSVGDNYGYTFGSGTRLTVV.

The chain combines TRBV6-6 with TRBJ2-3, with 7 positions matching TRBD2. Germline loops: CDR1 MNHNY, CDR2 SVGAGI (reference sequence). After removal of 6 bases from V and 2 bases from J, the junction contained 5 bases not matched to a gene. CDR3 length: 14 amino acids. The CDR3 coding sequence is TGTGCCAGCAGCCTAAGCGGGATCACAGATACGCAGTATTTT. Its translation: CASSLSGITDTQYF.

This clone was counted a single time. The chain couples TRBV11-2 to TRBJ1-1, with a weak D call TRBD1 (5 bases). The ends were cut back, 2 bases at V and 1 base at J, with 5 bases in the middle. Germline V lookup: CDR1 SGHAT, CDR2 FQNNGV. The CDR3 has 13 residues. CDR3 nucleotide sequence: TGTGCCAGCAGCTTAAGGGGGAACACTGAAGCTTTCTTT. It translates to CASSLRGNTEAFF.

A word on this clone: An end of the junction does not agree with germline; a read error may underlie this. This chain joins TRBV20-1 and TRBJ1-2, with a possible D match to TRBD1 (6 bases). The CDR3 runs to 8 residues. Looked up from germline, CDR1 is DFQATT and CDR2 is SNEGSKA (reference sequence). In DNA form, the CDR3 reads TGCAGTGCTTTGACAGGCATCTTC. Its translation is CSALTGIF.